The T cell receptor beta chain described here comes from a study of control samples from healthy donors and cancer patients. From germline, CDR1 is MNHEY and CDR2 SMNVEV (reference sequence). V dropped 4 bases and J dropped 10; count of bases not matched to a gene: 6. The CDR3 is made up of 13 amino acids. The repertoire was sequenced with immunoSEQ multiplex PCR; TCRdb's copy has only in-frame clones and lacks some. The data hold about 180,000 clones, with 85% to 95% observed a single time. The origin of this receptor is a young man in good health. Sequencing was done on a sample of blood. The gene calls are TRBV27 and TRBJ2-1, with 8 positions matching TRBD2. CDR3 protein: CASSSSSGGEQFF. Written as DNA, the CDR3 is TGTGCCAGCAGTTCCTCAAGCGGGGGAGAGCAGTTCTTC.